Sequencing of this T cell receptor beta chain was carried out in a study of T cell changes during pregnancy in multiple sclerosis. The V and J ends lost 10 bases and 5 bases, in that order; junction bases with no gene match: 12. The CDR3 is 15 amino acids. From germline, CDR1 is SNHLY and CDR2 FYNNEI. This clone came up a few times. TCRdb's copy holds only in-frame clones and misses some; the assay was immunoSEQ multiplex PCR. Of more than 25,000 clones listed, roughly nine tenths are singletons. This chain uses TRBV2 with TRBJ2-2; the match to TRBD1 covers 8 bases. The sequences come from CD8+ T cells from peripheral blood mononuclear cells, collected before pregnancy. This sequence was found in a female donor with multiple sclerosis, enrolled in a pregnancy study. In nucleotides, the CDR3 is TGTGCCACAGTGACAGGGGTAAAAGTAACCGGGGAGCTGTTTTTT. Protein sequence: CATVTGVKVTGELFF. The full variable domain, in which reference TRBV2 and TRBJ2-2 provide the parts outside the CDR3, is EPEVTQTPSHQVTQMGQEVILRCVPISNHLYFYWYRQILGQKVEFLVSFYNNEISEKSEIFDDQFSVERPDGSNFTLKIRSTKLEDSAMYFCATVTGVKVTGELFFGEGSRLTVL.